The next 3 T cell receptor beta chains were all read from a single sample in a study of T cells and Merkel cell carcinoma outcomes. TCRdb's table, derived via immunoSEQ multiplex PCR, lists solely in-frame clones and lacks some. This table has 2,000 to 2,500 clones, roughly 92% appearing once. The sequencing input was tumor tissue from Merkel cell carcinoma. The receptors originated from a human donor with Merkel cell carcinoma.

The gene calls are TRBV11-2 and TRBJ1-2, with unresolved D. CDR3 length: 16 amino acids. The V and J ends lost 5 bases and 4 bases respectively, with 20 bases between them. Germline V gene lookup returns CDR1 SGHAT and CDR2 FQNNGV. CDR3 in amino acids: CASSPAGRLLLYGYTF. The CDR3, as DNA: TGTGCCAGCAGCCCAGCGGGGAGACTACTCCTCTATGGCTACACCTTC. Based on the CDR3 plus reference TRBV11-2 and TRBJ1-2, the full variable domain is EAGVAQSPRYKIIEKRQSVAFWCNPISGHATLYWYQQILGQGPKLLIQFQNNGVVDDSQLPKDRFSAERLKGVDSTLKIQPAKLEDSAVYLCASSPAGRLLLYGYTFGSGTRLTVV.

The chain recombines TRBV6-6 with TRBJ1-1; D gene uncertain. The germline V and J ends were trimmed by 8 bases and 7 bases, with 14 bases remaining between them. The CDR3 loop spans 12 amino acids. Germline values: CDR1 MNHNY, CDR2 SVGAGI (reference sequence). CDR3 sequence reads: CASLDKLDEAFF. The CDR3, as DNA: TGTGCCAGCCTTGATAAGTTGGATGAAGCTTTCTTT.

The sample holds a few counts of this clone. CDR3 region: CASSLALAGEGANVLTF. The CDR3, as DNA: TGTGCCAGCAGCTTAGCCCTGGCAGGGGAAGGGGCCAACGTCCTGACTTTC. The V gene is TRBV9, the J gene TRBJ2-6; D possibly corresponds to TRBD1 (6 bases). The germline V gene has CDR1 SGDLS and CDR2 YYNGEE. Trimming removed 4 bases from V and 4 bases from J, with 18 bases in between. The CDR3 is 17 residues long.